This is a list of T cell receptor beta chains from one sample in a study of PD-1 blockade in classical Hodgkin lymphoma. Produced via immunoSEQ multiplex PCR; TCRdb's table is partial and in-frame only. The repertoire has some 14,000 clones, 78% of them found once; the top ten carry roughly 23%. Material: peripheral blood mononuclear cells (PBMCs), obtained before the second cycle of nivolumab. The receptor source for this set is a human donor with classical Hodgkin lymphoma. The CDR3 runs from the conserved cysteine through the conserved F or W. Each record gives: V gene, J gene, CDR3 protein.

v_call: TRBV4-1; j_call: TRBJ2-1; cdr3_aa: CASSQSGLTYNEQFF
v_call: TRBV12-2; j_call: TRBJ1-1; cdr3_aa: CASRWGQLNTEAFF
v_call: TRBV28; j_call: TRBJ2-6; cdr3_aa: CASGGHSGANVLTF
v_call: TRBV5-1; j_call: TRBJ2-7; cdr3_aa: CASSLDRVAYEQYF
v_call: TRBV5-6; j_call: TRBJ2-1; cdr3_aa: CASSLGQGSYNEQFF
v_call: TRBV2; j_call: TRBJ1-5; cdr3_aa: CASSPQGGRQPQHF
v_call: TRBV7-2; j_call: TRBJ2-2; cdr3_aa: CASSPGWSGELFF
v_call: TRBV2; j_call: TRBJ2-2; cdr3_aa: CASSYWTANTGELFF
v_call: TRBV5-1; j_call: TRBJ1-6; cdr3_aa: CASSEQFSPLHF
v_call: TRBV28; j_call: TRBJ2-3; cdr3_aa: CASSLSPRWGSSTDTQYF
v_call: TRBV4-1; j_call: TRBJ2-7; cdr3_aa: CASSQTEVYEQYF
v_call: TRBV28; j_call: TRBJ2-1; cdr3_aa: CASSSRLIPYNEQFF
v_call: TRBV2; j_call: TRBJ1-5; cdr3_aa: CASSEARAQPQHF
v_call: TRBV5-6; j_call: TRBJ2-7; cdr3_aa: CASSLIAGGRSTSYEQYF
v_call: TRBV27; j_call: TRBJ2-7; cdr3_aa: CASRPGLAGGYEQYF
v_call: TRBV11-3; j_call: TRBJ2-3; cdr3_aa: CASSFGGGLSTDTQYF
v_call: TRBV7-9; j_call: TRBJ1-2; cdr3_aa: CASSVTGASGYTF
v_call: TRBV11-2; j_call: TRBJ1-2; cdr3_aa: CASSLGLNRGRGVGYTF
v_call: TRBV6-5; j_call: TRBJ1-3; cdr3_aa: CASSYAPSSGNTIYF
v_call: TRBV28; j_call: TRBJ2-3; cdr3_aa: CASSPPRGSGGVTQYF
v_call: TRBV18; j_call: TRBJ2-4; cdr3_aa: CASSPPNRAKNIQYF
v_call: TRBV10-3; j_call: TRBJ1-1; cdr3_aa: CAISVRETGAEAFF
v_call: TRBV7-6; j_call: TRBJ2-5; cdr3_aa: CASSPSGGPSETQYF
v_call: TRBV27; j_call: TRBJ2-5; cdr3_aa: CASSAVVAGQETQYF
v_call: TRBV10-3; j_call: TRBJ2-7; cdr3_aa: CASSYNGKTYEQYF
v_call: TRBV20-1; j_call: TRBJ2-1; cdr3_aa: CSASWGNEQFF
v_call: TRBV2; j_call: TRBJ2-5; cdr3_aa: CASSLVETQYF
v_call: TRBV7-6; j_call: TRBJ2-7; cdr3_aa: CASSLVSGPYEQYF
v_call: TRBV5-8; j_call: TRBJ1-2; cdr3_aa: CASHGNPRKTYGYTF
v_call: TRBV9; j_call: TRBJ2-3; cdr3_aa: CASSVGPGLASDTQYF
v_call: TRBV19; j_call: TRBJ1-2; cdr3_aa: CASSIDRGGYGYTF
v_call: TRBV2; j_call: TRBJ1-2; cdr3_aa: CASSLDRVSGYTF
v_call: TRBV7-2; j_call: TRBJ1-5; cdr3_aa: CASSFGAGPNQPQHF
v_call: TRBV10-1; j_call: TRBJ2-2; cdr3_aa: CASSEWFTGELFF
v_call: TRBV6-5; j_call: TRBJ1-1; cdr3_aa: CASSYPGTVEAFF
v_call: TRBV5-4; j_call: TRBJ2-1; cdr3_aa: CASSPPGLAGSPSYNEQFF
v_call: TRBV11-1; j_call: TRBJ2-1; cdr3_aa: CASSLEPSGGFNEQFF
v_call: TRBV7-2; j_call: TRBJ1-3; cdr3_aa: CASSLRPGNTIYF
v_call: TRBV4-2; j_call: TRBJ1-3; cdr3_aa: CASSQVGDGSGGNTIYF
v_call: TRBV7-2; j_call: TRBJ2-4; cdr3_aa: CASSRNVRMYF
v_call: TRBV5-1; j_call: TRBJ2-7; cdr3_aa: CASSWGTGASYEQYF
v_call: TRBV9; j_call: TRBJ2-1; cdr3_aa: CASSVVAGGLNEQFF
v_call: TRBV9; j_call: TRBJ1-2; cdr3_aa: CASSEGPLTGMYGYTF